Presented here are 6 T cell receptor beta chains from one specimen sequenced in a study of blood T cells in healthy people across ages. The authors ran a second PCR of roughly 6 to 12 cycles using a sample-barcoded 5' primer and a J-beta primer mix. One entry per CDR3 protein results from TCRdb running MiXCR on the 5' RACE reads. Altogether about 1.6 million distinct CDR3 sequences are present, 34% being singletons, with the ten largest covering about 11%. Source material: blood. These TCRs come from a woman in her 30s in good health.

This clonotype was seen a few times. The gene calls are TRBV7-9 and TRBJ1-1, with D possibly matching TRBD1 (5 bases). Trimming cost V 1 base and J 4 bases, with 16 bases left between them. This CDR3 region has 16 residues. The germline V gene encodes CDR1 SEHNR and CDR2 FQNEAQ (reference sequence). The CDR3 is CASSLVGGRGFTEAFF. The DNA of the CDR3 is TGTGCCAGCAGCTTAGTCGGGGGGAGGGGATTCACTGAAGCTTTCTTT.

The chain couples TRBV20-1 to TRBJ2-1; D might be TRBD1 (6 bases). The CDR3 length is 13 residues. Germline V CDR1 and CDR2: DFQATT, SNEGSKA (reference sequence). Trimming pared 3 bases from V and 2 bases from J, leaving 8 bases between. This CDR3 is CSASKGAYNEQFF. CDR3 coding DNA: TGCAGTGCTAGCAAGGGGGCCTACAATGAGCAGTTCTTC.

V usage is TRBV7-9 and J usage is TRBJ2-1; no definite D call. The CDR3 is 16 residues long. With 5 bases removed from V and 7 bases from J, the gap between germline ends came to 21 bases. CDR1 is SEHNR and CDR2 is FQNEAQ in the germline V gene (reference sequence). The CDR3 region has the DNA TGTGCCAGCAGCCCCGGACGCATCCTAGAACCGAATGAGCAGTTCTTC. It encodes CASSPGRILEPNEQFF.

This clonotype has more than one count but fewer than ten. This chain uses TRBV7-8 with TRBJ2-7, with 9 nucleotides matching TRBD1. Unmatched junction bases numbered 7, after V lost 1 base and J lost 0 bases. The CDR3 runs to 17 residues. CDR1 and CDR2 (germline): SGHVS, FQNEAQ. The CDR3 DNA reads TGTGCCAGCAGCTTAGGGAAGGGGACAGGGTCCTCCTACGAGCAGTACTTC. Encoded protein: CASSLGKGTGSSYEQYF.

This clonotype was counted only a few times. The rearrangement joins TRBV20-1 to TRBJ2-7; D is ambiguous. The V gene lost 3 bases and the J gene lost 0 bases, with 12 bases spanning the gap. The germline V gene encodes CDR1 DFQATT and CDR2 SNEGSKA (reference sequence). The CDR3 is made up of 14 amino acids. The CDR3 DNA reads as TGCAGTGCTAGTCCCCTTGCGGACTCCTACGAGCAGTACTTC. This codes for CSASPLADSYEQYF.

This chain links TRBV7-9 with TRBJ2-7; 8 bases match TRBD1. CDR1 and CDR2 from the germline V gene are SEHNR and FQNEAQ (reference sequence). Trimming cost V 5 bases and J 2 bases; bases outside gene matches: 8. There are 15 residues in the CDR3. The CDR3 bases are TGTGCCAGCAGCGGACTGGACAGGGCCGCCTACGAGCAGTACTTC. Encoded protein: CASSGLDRAAYEQYF.